These T cell receptor beta chains were read from a single sample in a study of identical twins. Using its own MiXCR run on the 5' RACE reads, TCRdb lists one record per CDR3 protein. The table includes some 900,000 distinct CDR3 sequences, 10% to 15% detected once. These records were also assigned to another study, of yellow fever vaccine responses in identical twins.

The specimen sequenced was PBMCs. Every receptor here comes from a woman aged 18 to 35 in good health. The CDR3 runs from the conserved cysteine through the conserved F or W. The D gene is left open where the match is weak. Clone size is not always given. Where it is, it says once, few, many or a class for expanded clones.

v_gene,d_gene,abundance,j_gene,CDR3nt,CDR3aa
TRBV20-1,TRBD2,.,TRBJ2-1,TGCAGTGCTAGAGGCGTAGCGGGAGGGCCTTTTCTGGAGCAGTTCTTC,CSARGVAGGPFLEQFF
TRBV5-6,.,.,TRBJ2-2,TGTGCCAGCAGCTATCCGGCCGGGGAGCTGTTTTTT,CASSYPAGELFF
TRBV7-2,.,few,TRBJ2-4,TGTGCCAGCAGCTTTGGCCATGAAAACAATCAGTACTTC,CASSFGHENNQYF
TRBV29-1,TRBD1,few,TRBJ2-7,TGCAGCGTTACCAGGGACAGTACCTACGAGCAGTACTTC,CSVTRDSTYEQYF
TRBV29-1,.,.,TRBJ2-7,TGCAGCGCATTCTACGAGCAGTACTTC,CSAFYEQYF
TRBV18,.,.,TRBJ2-2,TGTGCCAGCTCACCACCTCGAAGGATTTCGAACACCGGGGAGCTGTTTTTT,CASSPPRRISNTGELFF
TRBV20-1,TRBD1,.,TRBJ1-5,TGCAGTGCTAGAGGGACAGGGGGCGGTCAGCCCCAGCATTTT,CSARGTGGGQPQHF
TRBV2,.,many,TRBJ2-3,TGTGCCATTCCAACGAAGGCCTGGCGAGATACGCAGTATTTT,CAIPTKAWRDTQYF
TRBV7-7,.,few,TRBJ2-7,TGTGCCAGCAGCCGACAGGAGTCCTACGAGCAGTACTTC,CASSRQESYEQYF
TRBV15,.,few,TRBJ2-1,TGTGCCACCAGCAGGACAGGAGGGGTTCTGGGTGAGCAGTTCTTC,CATSRTGGVLGEQFF
TRBV10-3,TRBD1,few,TRBJ1-2,TGTGCCATCAGTGACCTACATTCGACAGGGGACTATGGCTACACCTTC,CAISDLHSTGDYGYTF
TRBV28,.,.,TRBJ2-7,TGTGCCAGCAGCTTACCACGACAGGTGGACGAGCAGTACTTC,CASSLPRQVDEQYF
TRBV5-5,TRBD1,few,TRBJ2-2,TGTGCCAGCAGCTTTTCTGGTCCTTACAGGGGTGGTACCGGGGAGCTGTTTTTT,CASSFSGPYRGGTGELFF
TRBV29-1,TRBD1,few,TRBJ2-3,TGCAGCGCCGGGACAGGGAAGGGGACGCAGTATTTT,CSAGTGKGTQYF
TRBV7-9,.,few,TRBJ2-2,TGTGCCAGCAGCGCCCCGACCTTTCGGGGGGAGCTGTTTTTT,CASSAPTFRGELFF
TRBV10-3,.,.,TRBJ2-5,TGTGCCATCGGGGGCAGGACCGACCAAGAGACCCAGTACTTC,CAIGGRTDQETQYF
TRBV18,.,once,TRBJ1-1,TGTGCCAGCTCACACGTCAAATGGGACAATGAAGCTTTCTTT,CASSHVKWDNEAFF
TRBV12-3/TRBV12-4,.,.,TRBJ1-4,TGTGCCAGCAGTTTATTCTTTAATGAAAAACTGTTTTTT,CASSLFFNEKLFF
TRBV7-2,.,many,TRBJ2-1,TGTGCCAGCAGTTCCCCTACTAGAGGTGAGCAGTTCTTC,CASSSPTRGEQFF
TRBV5-1,.,many,TRBJ1-1,TGCGCTACCAGTCAGGGGACGGTGAACACTGAAGCTTTCTTT,CATSQGTVNTEAFF
TRBV7-9,TRBD1,few,TRBJ2-1,TGTGCCAGCAGCCACAGGGGAATGGGTTACAATGAGCAGTTCTTC,CASSHRGMGYNEQFF
TRBV5-1,.,few,TRBJ2-1,TGCGCCAGCAGCTTGGTAGGGACGACTGACAATGAGCAGTTCTTC,CASSLVGTTDNEQFF
TRBV24-1,TRBD1,few,TRBJ2-3,TGTGCCACCACCGAGACAGGGAACACAGATACGCAGTATTTT,CATTETGNTDTQYF
TRBV4-2,TRBD2,.,TRBJ2-3,TGTGCCAGCAGCCAAGTAATATTGGAGCGGGAGTCAGATACGCAGTATTTT,CASSQVILERESDTQYF
TRBV20-1,.,few,TRBJ1-5,TGCAGTGCTAGAGATCGTGGGGCCGGTCAGCCCCAGCATTTT,CSARDRGAGQPQHF
TRBV5-1,.,.,TRBJ2-7,TGCGCCAGCAGCTTGGCCCTCTCAGGGGGGAGGGCAGGCGAGCAGTACTTC,CASSLALSGGRAGEQYF
TRBV7-8,TRBD2,few,TRBJ2-2,TGTGCCAGCAGCTTAATGGGGGGGACCCAAAATTTAGGGGAGCTGTTTTTT,CASSLMGGTQNLGELFF
TRBV7-6,TRBD2,few,TRBJ2-2,TGTGCCAGCAGCCCAGAAGCGGGAGGGCCCTCCGGGGAGCTGTTTTTT,CASSPEAGGPSGELFF
TRBV27,.,.,TRBJ2-6,TGTGCCAGCAGTTTACTTGGGGGGGGGGCCAACGTCCTGACTTTC,CASSLLGGGANVLTF
TRBV12-3/TRBV12-4,TRBD1,many,TRBJ1-5,TGTGCCAGCAGTTATGACAGGGCCAGCAATCAGCCCCAGCATTTT,CASSYDRASNQPQHF
TRBV5-5,.,many,TRBJ2-2,TGTGCCAGCAGCTTACCGGGACCGATGAACACCGGGGAGCTGTTTTTT,CASSLPGPMNTGELFF
TRBV12-3/TRBV12-4,.,few,TRBJ1-1,TGTGCCAGCAGGTCCCGGATGAACACTGAAGCTTTCTTT,CASRSRMNTEAFF
TRBV19,.,.,TRBJ2-2,TGTGCCAGTAGTATAGTAACAGGGACGACCGGGGAGCTGTTTTTT,CASSIVTGTTGELFF
TRBV20-1,TRBD1,.,TRBJ2-1,TGCAGTGCTAGGGACAGGGAGTACGATGAGCAGTTCTTC,CSARDREYDEQFF
TRBV7-2,.,many,TRBJ2-2,TGTGCCAGCAGCTTGACTAGAGCGAACACCGGGGAGCTGTTTTTT,CASSLTRANTGELFF
TRBV28,TRBD2,few,TRBJ2-1,TGTGCCAGCAGTTATGCGGACGGGAGGATCAATGAGCAGTTCTTC,CASSYADGRINEQFF
TRBV5-1,TRBD2,.,TRBJ2-1,TGCGCCAGTGCTGGCGGGAGCTCCTACAATGAGCAGTTCTTC,CASAGGSSYNEQFF
TRBV28,TRBD2,.,TRBJ2-1,TGTGCCAGCAGTTTTTCCAGACTAGCGGGAGTGAAGAATGAGCAGTTCTTC,CASSFSRLAGVKNEQFF
TRBV2,.,.,TRBJ1-2,TGTGCCAGCAGTGAGCGGCCTCCCACCTTGGGCTACACCTTC,CASSERPPTLGYTF
TRBV12-3/TRBV12-4,.,few,TRBJ2-2,TGTGCCAGCAGCCCTCTACAGACCCCTGGGGAGCTGTTTTTT,CASSPLQTPGELFF
TRBV10-3,.,.,TRBJ1-1,TGTGCCATTCGACAGCCAAACACTGAAGCTTTCTTT,CAIRQPNTEAFF
TRBV6-1,TRBD2,many,TRBJ2-4,TGTGCCAGCAGTGAAATGGTCCTAGCGGGAGCGTATGGAAACATTCAGTACTTC,CASSEMVLAGAYGNIQYF
TRBV12-3/TRBV12-4,TRBD1,.,TRBJ1-2,TGTGCCAGCGGGCTGTCGGGACAGCTCTATGGCTACACCTTC,CASGLSGQLYGYTF
TRBV24-1,TRBD1,few,TRBJ2-2,TGTGCCACCAGTGATTTGCGACAGGGCGACACCGGGGAGCTGTTTTTT,CATSDLRQGDTGELFF
TRBV18,.,few,TRBJ2-5,TGTGCCAGCTCACCAATAGCGGGACAGTCAAAAGAGACCCAGTACTTC,CASSPIAGQSKETQYF
TRBV5-4,TRBD2,.,TRBJ2-5,TGTGCCAGCAGCTTGGTTCCACGTCTAGCGGGGGGCCAAGAGACCCAGTACTTC,CASSLVPRLAGGQETQYF
TRBV27,.,.,TRBJ2-5,TGTGCCAGCAGGCCCGGCCGGCAAGAGACCCAGTACTTC,CASRPGRQETQYF
TRBV5-1,.,few,TRBJ1-3,TGCGCCAGCAGCTTGTCGTCCGCCCCGGCTGGAAACACCATATATTTT,CASSLSSAPAGNTIYF
TRBV5-5,TRBD2,.,TRBJ2-7,TGTGCCAGCAGCACACCTCCGAGCGGGAGAGGCTACGAGCAGTACTTC,CASSTPPSGRGYEQYF
TRBV24-1,TRBD1,few,TRBJ2-2,TGTGCCACCAGTGAAAGGGGGCGGAACACCGGGGAGCTGTTTTTT,CATSERGRNTGELFF
TRBV12-5,.,once,TRBJ2-7,TGTGCTAGTGGTTTGGTACGGGGAGAGGGGACAACCTACGAGCAGTACTTC,CASGLVRGEGTTYEQYF
TRBV10-3,TRBD2,many,TRBJ2-1,TGTGCCATCAGTGAGTCGCGTACCCTAGCGGCCTACAATGAGCAGTTCTTC,CAISESRTLAAYNEQFF
TRBV4-1,.,.,TRBJ2-2,TGCGCCAGCAGCCAAGTTACGGAGAAGGGGAACACCGGGGAGCTGTTTTTT,CASSQVTEKGNTGELFF